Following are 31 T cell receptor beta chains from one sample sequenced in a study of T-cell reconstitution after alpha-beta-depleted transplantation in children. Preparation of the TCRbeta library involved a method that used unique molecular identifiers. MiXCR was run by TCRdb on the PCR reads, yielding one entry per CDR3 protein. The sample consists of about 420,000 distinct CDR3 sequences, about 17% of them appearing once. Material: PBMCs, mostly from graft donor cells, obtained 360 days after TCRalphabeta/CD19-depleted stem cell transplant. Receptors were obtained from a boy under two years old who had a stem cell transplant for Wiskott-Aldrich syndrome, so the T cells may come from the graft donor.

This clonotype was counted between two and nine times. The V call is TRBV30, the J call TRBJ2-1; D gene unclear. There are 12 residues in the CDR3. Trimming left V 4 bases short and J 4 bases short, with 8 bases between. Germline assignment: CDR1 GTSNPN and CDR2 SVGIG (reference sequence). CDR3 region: CAWMAAYNEQFF. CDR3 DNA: TGTGCCTGGATGGCGGCGTACAATGAGCAGTTCTTC.

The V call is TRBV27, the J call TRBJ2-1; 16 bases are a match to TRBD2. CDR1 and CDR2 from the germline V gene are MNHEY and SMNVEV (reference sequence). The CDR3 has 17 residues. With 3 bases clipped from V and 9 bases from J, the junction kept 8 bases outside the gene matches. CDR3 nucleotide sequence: TGTGCCAGCAGTTTGGTAGCCGGGACTAGCGGGGGGGGTGAGCAGTTCTTC. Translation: CASSLVAGTSGGGEQFF.

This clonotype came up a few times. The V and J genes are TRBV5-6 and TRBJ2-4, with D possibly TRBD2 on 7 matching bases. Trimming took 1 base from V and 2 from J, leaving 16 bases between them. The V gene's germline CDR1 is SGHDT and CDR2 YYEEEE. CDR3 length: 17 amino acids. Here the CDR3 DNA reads TGTGCCAGCAGCTTGACTTTTAGGGGGGGTACCAAAAACATTCAGTACTTC. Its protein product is CASSLTFRGGTKNIQYF.

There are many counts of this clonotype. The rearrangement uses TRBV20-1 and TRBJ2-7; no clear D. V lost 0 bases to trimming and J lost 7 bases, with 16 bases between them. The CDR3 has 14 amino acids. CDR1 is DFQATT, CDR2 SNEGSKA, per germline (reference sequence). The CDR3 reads CSARDLDVSREQYF. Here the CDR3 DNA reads TGCAGTGCTAGAGATCTCGACGTATCCAGGGAGCAGTACTTC.

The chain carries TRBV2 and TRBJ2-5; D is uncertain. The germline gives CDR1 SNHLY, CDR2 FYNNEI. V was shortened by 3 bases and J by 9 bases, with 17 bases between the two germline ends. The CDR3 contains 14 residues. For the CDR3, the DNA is TGTGCCAGCAGTGATGTGGTCGCGTCGATGGCCCAGTACTTC. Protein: CASSDVVASMAQYF. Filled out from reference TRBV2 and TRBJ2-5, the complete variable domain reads EPEVTQTPSHQVTQMGQEVILRCVPISNHLYFYWYRQILGQKVEFLVSFYNNEISEKSEIFDDQFSVERPDGSNFTLKIRSTKLEDSAMYFCASSDVVASMAQYFGPGTRLLVL.

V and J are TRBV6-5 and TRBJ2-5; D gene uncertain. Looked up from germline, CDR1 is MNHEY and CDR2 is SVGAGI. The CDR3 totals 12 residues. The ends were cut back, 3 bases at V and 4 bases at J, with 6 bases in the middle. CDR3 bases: TGTGCCAGCAGTTATGACGGAGAGACCCAGTACTTC. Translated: CASSYDGETQYF.

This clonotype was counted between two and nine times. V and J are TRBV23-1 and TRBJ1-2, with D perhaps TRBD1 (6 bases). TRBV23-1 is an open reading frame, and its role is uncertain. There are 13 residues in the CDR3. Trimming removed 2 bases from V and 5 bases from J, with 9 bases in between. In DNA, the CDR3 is TGCGCCAGCAGTCAAAGGGGGGGATATGGCTACACCTTC. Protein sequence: CASSQRGGYGYTF.

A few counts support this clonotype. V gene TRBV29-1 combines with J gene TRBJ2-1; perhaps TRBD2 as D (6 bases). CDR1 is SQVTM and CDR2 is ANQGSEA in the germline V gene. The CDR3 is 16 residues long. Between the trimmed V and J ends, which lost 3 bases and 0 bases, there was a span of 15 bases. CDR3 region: CSVDAPTSYSYNEQFF. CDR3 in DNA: TGCAGCGTTGACGCTCCAACTAGCTACTCCTACAATGAGCAGTTCTTC.

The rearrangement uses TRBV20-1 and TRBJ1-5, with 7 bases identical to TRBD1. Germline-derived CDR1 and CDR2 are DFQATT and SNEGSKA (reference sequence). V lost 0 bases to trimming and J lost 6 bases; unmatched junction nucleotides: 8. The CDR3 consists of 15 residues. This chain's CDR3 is CSARDKTGFGQPQHF. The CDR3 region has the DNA TGCAGTGCTAGAGATAAGACAGGGTTCGGTCAGCCCCAGCATTTT.

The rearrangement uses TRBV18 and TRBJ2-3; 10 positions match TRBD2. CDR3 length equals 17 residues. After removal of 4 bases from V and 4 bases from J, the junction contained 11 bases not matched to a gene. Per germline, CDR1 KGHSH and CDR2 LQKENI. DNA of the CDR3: TGTGCCAGCTCACTCTTAGCGGGAGGTACGGGGCCAGATACGCAGTATTTT. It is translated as CASSLLAGGTGPDTQYF.

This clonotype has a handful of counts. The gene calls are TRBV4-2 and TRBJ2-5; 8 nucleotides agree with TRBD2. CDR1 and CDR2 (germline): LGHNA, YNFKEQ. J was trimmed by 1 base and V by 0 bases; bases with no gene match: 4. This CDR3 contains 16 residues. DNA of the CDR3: TGTGCCAGCAGCCAAGATTTAGCGGGGAGCCAAGAGACCCAGTACTTC. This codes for CASSQDLAGSQETQYF.

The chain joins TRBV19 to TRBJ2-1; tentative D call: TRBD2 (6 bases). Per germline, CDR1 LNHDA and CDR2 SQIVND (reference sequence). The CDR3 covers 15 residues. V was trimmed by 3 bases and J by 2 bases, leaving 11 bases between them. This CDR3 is CASSIGGSPYNEQFF. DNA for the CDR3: TGTGCCAGTAGTATTGGAGGGAGCCCCTACAATGAGCAGTTCTTC.

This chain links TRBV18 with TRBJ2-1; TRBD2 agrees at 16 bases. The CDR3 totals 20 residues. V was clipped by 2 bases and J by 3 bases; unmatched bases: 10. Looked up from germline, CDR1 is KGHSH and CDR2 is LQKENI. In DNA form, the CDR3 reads TGTGCCAGCTCACCAGACGGGACTAGCGGGAGGGCCTCCCACTACAATGAGCAGTTCTTC. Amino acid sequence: CASSPDGTSGRASHYNEQFF. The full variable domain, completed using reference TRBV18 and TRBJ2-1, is NAGVMQNPRHLVRRRGQEARLRCSPMKGHSHVYWYRQLPEEGLKFMVYLQKENIIDESGMPKERFSAEFPKEGPSILRIQQVVRGDSAAYFCASSPDGTSGRASHYNEQFFGPGTRLTVL.

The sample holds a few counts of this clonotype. The CDR3: CAINPGLAGEQYF. CDR3 nucleotides: TGTGCCATCAACCCAGGACTAGCCGGCGAGCAGTACTTC. The V call is TRBV10-3, the J call TRBJ2-7; TRBD2 agrees at 8 bases. The CDR3 runs to 13 residues. The V gene end was trimmed by 7 bases and the J gene end by 6 bases; junction bases not matched to a gene: 8. Germline CDR1 ENHRY, CDR2 SYGVKD.

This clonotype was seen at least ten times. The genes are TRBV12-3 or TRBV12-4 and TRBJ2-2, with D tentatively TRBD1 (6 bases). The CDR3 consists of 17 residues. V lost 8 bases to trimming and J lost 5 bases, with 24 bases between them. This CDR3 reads CASHPAPGHVWTGELFF. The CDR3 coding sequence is TGTGCCAGCCACCCTGCCCCGGGACATGTCTGGACCGGGGAGCTGTTTTTT.

The chain's CDR3 is CASSSLLAGEETQYF. CDR3 nucleotides: TGTGCCAGCAGCTCCCTACTAGCGGGGGAAGAGACCCAGTACTTC. V gene TRBV7-9 combines with J gene TRBJ2-5; TRBD2 matches 11 bases. The ends lost 4 bases at V and 3 bases at J; junction bases unmatched: 4. The CDR3 length is 15 residues. Germline V lookup: CDR1 SEHNR, CDR2 FQNEAQ (reference sequence).

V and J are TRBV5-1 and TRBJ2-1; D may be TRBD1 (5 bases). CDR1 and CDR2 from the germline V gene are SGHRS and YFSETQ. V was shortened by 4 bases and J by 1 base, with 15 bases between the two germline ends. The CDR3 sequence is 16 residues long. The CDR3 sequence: CASSHHLTASYNEQFF. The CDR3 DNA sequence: TGCGCCAGCAGCCACCACCTGACAGCTTCCTACAATGAGCAGTTCTTC.

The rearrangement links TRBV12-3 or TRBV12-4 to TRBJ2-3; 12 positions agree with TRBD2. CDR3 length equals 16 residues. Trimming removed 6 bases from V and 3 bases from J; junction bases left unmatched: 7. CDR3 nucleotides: TGTGCCAGCAGCGCTAGCGGGAGGGTGGGTACAGATACGCAGTATTTT. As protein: CASSASGRVGTDTQYF.

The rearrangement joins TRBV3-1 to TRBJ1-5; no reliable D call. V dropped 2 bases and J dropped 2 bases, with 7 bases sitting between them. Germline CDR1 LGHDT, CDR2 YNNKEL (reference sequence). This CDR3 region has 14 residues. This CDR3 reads CASSQWGGNQPQHF. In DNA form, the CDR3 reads TGTGCCAGCAGCCAATGGGGTGGCAATCAGCCCCAGCATTTT.

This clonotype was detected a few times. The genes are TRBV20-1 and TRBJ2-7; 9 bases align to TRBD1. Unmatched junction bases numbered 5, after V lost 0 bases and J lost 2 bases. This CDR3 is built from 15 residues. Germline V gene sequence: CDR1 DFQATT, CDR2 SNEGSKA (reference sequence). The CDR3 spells CSARDATGGPYEQYF. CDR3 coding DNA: TGCAGTGCTAGAGATGCGACAGGGGGTCCCTACGAGCAGTACTTC.

The CDR3 here is CASSPRTSGGVARAGELFF. The CDR3, as DNA: TGTGCCAGCAGCCCGCGGACTAGCGGGGGGGTGGCCCGGGCCGGGGAGCTGTTTTTT. The rearrangement uses TRBV6-1 and TRBJ2-2, with 15 bases that match TRBD2. Germline V gives CDR1 MNHNS, CDR2 SASEGT. The CDR3 is 19 amino acids. J lost 6 bases, V lost 6 bases, and 14 bases had no gene match.

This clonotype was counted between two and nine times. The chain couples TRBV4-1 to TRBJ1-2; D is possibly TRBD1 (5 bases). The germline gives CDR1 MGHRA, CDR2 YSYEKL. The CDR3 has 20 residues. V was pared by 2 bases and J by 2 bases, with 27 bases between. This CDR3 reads CASSQRFLGTRVAGNYGYTF. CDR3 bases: TGCGCCAGCAGCCAACGTTTTCTTGGGACCCGAGTAGCGGGCAACTATGGCTACACCTTC.

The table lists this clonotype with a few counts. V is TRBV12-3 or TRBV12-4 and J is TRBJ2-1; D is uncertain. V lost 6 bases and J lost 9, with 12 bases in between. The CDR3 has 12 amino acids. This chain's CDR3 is CASSPRRREQFF. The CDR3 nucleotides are TGTGCCAGCAGCCCCCGACGGCGTGAGCAGTTCTTC.

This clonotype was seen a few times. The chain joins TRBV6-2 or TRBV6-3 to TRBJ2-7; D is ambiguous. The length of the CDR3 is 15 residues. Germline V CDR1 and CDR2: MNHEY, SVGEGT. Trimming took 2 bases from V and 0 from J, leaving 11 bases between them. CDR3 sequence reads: CASSYATWSSYEQYF. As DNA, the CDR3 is TGTGCCAGCAGTTACGCGACTTGGAGCTCCTACGAGCAGTACTTC.

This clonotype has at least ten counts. In DNA form, the CDR3 reads TGCGCCAGCAGCTTGGGACTAGCGGGAATTGAGCAGTTCTTC. This codes for CASSLGLAGIEQFF. The V and J genes are TRBV5-1 and TRBJ2-1; 11 nucleotides agree with TRBD2. The CDR3 is made up of 14 amino acids. Germline V gene lookup returns CDR1 SGHRS and CDR2 YFSETQ. J gave up 9 bases and V 0 bases, and 2 bases lay outside the gene matches.

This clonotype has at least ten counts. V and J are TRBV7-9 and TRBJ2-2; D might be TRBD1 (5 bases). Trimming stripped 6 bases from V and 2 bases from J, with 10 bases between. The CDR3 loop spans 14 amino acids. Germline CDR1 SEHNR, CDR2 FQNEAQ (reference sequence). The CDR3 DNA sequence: TGTGCCAGCAGTTACGACAGAAACACCGGGGAGCTGTTTTTT. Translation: CASSYDRNTGELFF.

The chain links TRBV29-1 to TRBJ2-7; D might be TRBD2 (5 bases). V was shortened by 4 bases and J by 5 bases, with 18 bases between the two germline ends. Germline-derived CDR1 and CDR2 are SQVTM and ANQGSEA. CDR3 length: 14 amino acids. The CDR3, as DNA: TGCAGCGTTGCTCGGACTGCGATTGGGGACGAGCAGTACTTC. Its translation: CSVARTAIGDEQYF.

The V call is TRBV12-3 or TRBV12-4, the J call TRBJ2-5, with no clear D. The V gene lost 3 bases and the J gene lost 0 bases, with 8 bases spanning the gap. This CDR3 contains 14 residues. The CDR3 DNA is TGTGCCAGCAGTTTTTTGCCGTACCAAGAGACCCAGTACTTC. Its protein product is CASSFLPYQETQYF.

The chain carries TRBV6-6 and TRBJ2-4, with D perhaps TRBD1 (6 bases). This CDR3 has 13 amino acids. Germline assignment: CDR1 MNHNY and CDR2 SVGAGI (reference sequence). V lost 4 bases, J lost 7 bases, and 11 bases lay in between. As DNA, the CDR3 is TGTGCCAGCAGTTCACAGGGACGGAACATTCAGTACTTC. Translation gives CASSSQGRNIQYF.

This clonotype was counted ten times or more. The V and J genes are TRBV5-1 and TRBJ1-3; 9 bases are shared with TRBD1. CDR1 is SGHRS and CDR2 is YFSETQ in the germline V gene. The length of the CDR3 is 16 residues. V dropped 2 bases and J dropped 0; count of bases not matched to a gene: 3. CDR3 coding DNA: TGCGCCAGCAGCTTTACAGGGGGCAACTCTGGAAACACCATATATTTT. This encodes CASSFTGGNSGNTIYF.

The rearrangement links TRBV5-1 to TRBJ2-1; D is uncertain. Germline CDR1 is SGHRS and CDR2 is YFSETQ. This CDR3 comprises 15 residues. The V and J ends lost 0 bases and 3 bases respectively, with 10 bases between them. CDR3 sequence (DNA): TGCGCCAGCAGCTTGGGCCAAACCCTCTACAATGAGCAGTTCTTC. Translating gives CASSLGQTLYNEQFF.